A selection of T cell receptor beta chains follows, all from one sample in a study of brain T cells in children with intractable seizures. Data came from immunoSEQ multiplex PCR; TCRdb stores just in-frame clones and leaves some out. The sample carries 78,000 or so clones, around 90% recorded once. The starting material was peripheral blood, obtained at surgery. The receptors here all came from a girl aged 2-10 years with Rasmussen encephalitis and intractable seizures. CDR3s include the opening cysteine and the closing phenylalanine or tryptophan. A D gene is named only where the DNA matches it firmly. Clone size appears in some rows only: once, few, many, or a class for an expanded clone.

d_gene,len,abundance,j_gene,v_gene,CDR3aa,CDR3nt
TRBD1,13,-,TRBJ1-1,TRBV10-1,CATQGVANTEAFF,TGCGCCACCCAGGGGGTAGCGAACACTGAAGCTTTCTTT
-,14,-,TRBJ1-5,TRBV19,CASSNTASNQPQHF,TGTGCCAGTAGTAATACGGCTAGCAATCAGCCCCAGCATTTT
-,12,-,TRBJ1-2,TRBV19,CASMGGNYGYTF,TGTGCCAGTATGGGGGGGAACTATGGCTACACCTTC
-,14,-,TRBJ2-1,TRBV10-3,CAISEQYPYNEQFF,TGTGCCATCAGTGAACAGTACCCTTACAATGAGCAGTTCTTC
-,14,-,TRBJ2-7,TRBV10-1,CASSEGGSSYEQYF,TGCGCCAGCAGTGAGGGGGGTAGCTCCTACGAGCAGTACTTC
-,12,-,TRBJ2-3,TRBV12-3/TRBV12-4,CASKTDTDTQYF,TGTGCCAGCAAAACGGACACAGATACGCAGTATTTT
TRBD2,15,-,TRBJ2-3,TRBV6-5,CASRASGGAADTQYF,TGTGCCAGCAGGGCTAGCGGGGGGGCTGCAGATACGCAGTATTTT
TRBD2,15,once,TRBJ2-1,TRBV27,CASSLSGELYNEQFF,TGTGCCAGCAGTCTAAGCGGGGAACTGTACAATGAGCAGTTCTTC
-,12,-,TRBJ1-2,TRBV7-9,CASSPTGYGYTF,TGTGCCAGCAGCCCAACAGGTTATGGCTACACCTTC
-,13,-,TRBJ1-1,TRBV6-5,CASRRTVNTEAFF,TGTGCCAGCAGGAGGACGGTGAACACTGAAGCTTTCTTT